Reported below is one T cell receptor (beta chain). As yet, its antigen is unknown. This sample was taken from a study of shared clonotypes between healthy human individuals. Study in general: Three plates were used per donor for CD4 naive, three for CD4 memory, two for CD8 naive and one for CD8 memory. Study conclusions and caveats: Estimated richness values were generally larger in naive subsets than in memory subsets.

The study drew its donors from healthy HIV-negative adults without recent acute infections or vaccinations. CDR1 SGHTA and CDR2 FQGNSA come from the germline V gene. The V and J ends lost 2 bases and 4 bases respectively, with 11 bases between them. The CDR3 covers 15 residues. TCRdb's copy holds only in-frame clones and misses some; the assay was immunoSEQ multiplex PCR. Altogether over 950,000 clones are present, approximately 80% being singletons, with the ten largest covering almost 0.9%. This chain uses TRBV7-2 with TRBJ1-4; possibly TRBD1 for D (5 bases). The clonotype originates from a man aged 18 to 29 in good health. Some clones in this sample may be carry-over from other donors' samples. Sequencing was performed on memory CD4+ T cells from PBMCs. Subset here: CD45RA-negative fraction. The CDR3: CASSLQAGNNEKLFF. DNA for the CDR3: TGTGCCAGCAGCTTACAGGCAGGGAATAATGAAAAACTGTTTTTT. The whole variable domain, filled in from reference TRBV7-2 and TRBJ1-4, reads GAGVSQSPSNKVTEKGKDVELRCDPISGHTALYWYRQSLGQGLEFLIYFQGNSAPDKSGLPSDRFSAERTGGSVSTLTIQRTQQEDSAVYLCASSLQAGNNEKLFFGSGTQLSVL.